The T cell receptor beta chain under discussion was sequenced for a study of blood T cell repertoires in COVID-19. As for the study in general: Samples representing acute and convalescent COVID-19 were sourced from the United States, Italy and Spain. PBMCs, B-cell-depleted T cells, or T cells were the source of the cDNA or gDNA that made up the material.

V lost 0 bases to trimming and J lost 3 bases, with 22 bases between them. The CDR3 extends over 18 amino acids. The germline V gene has CDR1 SGHRS and CDR2 YFSETQ. This clone was observed once. In the original analysis: Researchers report that nucleated cell counts were estimated from reference gene primer amplification. TCRdb keeps only in-frame clones here, not all; method: immunoSEQ multiplex PCR. The V and J calls and clone size come from that table; D and trimming were worked out from the DNA. The data show about 100,000 clones, with 75% to 90% seen just once and 1.5% held by the top ten. Sequencing was done on a sample of peripheral blood. V and J are TRBV5-1 and TRBJ2-7, with unresolved D. This TCR derives from a human donor with active COVID-19. The donor label of this sample is uncertain. CDR3 bases: TGCGCCAGCAGCTTGGCCGTCGAGACATTTACTTCCTTCTACGAGCAGTACTTC. Amino acids: CASSLAVETFTSFYEQYF.